This T cell receptor beta chain was documented in a study of T cell responses to AZD1222 COVID-19 vaccine. Study findings and constraints: At baseline, just a handful of AZD1222 recipients tested seropositive.

The CDR3 loop spans 11 amino acids. The V and J ends lost 3 bases and 6 bases respectively, with 8 bases between them. CDR1 is DFQATT and CDR2 is SNEGSKA in the germline V gene (reference sequence). Concerning this clone itself: Antigen specificity is unknown.

TCRdb's copy holds only in-frame clones and misses some; the assay was immunoSEQ multiplex PCR. The sample has some 140,000 clones; 80% to 95% are singletons. The sample was peripheral blood, taken 28 days after the second AZD1222 dose. The rearrangement joins TRBV20-1 to TRBJ1-2, with no clear D. The origin of this receptor is an adult who received the AZD1222 COVID-19 vaccine. CDR3 protein: CSASFWNGYTF. DNA for the CDR3: TGCAGTGCTAGTTTCTGGAATGGCTACACCTTC.